A selection of T cell receptor beta chains follows, all from one sample in a study of cytomegalovirus exposure and HLA in healthy donors. Only in-frame clones appear in the TCRdb table, and some are missing; sequencing was by immunoSEQ multiplex PCR. The sample includes about 180,000 clones, roughly 85% of them seen just once. Input material: PBMCs. The source is a boy aged 2-15 years in good health and CMV-seronegative. Each CDR3 is given with its conserved first and last residue. The D gene is left open where the match is weak. Rows give clone size only sometimes, using once, few, many, or a class for an expanded clone.

CDR3 DNA	CDR3 protein	clone size	V gene	D gene	J gene
TGTGCCAGCAGTTTATCAGCTTTGGGGGGGGGCAGGGACGAGCAGTTCTTC	CASSLSALGGGRDEQFF	.	TRBV28	.	TRBJ2-1
TGCGCCAGCAGCTTGTTCAGAGCAGGGGGGTCAGATACGCAGTATTTT	CASSLFRAGGSDTQYF	once	TRBV5-1	.	TRBJ2-3
TGTGCCAGCAGCTTCAGACAGGGGCAAGAGACCCAGTACTTC	CASSFRQGQETQYF	.	TRBV5-4	TRBD1	TRBJ2-5
TGTGCCAGCAGCGTAGGGGCGGGAGCAGGCACAGATACGCAGTATTTT	CASSVGAGAGTDTQYF	.	TRBV9	TRBD2	TRBJ2-3
TGTGCCAGCAGCCCTGGACTGGCTAGCTTAAAAGAGACCCAGTACTTC	CASSPGLASLKETQYF	.	TRBV4-2	.	TRBJ2-5
TGCAGCGTTGAGGGGCGGATGAACACTGAAGCTTTCTTT	CSVEGRMNTEAFF	few	TRBV29-1	.	TRBJ1-1
TGTGCCAGCAGTGAGCCAGATCGTACGCAGTATTTT	CASSEPDRTQYF	.	TRBV6-1	.	TRBJ2-3
TGTGCCAGCAGTTTCAGGGTGGATAATTCACCCCTCCACTTT	CASSFRVDNSPLHF	.	TRBV28	.	TRBJ1-6
TGTGCCTGGGGAAGGGCTGTAGCGGGGGGGCCGGGTGAGCAGTTCTTC	CAWGRAVAGGPGEQFF	.	TRBV30	TRBD2	TRBJ2-1
TGCGCCAGCAGCTGGACTAGCGGGGGGGCCAACATTCAGTACTTC	CASSWTSGGANIQYF	.	TRBV5-1	TRBD2	TRBJ2-4
TGTGCCAGCAGTACAAAGAGCGCAGGGAACTATGGCTACACCTTC	CASSTKSAGNYGYTF	.	TRBV6-1	.	TRBJ1-2
TGTGCCAGCAGCCCCGTAGGACTGTTGGATACGCAGTATTTT	CASSPVGLLDTQYF	.	TRBV9	.	TRBJ2-3
TGTGCCAGCAGGCGGACAGGGACCTACAATGAGCAGTTCTTC	CASRRTGTYNEQFF	.	TRBV27	TRBD1	TRBJ2-1
TGTGCCTGGGTAGCGGGAGATTCGGAGACCCAGTACTTC	CAWVAGDSETQYF	once	TRBV30	TRBD2	TRBJ2-5
TGTGCCAGCAGCCTCGGGGACAGGCGCTCCTACGAGCAGTACTTC	CASSLGDRRSYEQYF	few	TRBV11-2	TRBD1	TRBJ2-7
TGCGCCAGCAGCCAAGACGGGACTAGCGGGGGGAAGGATGAGCAGTTCTTC	CASSQDGTSGGKDEQFF	.	TRBV4-1	TRBD2	TRBJ2-1
TGTGCCAGCAGCTCTCAAGGACTGGCAGATACGCAGTATTTT	CASSSQGLADTQYF	.	TRBV11-2	.	TRBJ2-3
TGTGCCAGCAGCTTAGAGGTAGCAGGGAACTATGGCTACACCTTC	CASSLEVAGNYGYTF	.	TRBV11-2	.	TRBJ1-2
TGTGCCAGCAGTTACGGGACGGGAGATCAGCCCCAGCATTTT	CASSYGTGDQPQHF	.	TRBV6-5	.	TRBJ1-5
TGTGCCAGCAGCTTCACGGCCTACAATGAGCAGTTCTTC	CASSFTAYNEQFF	.	TRBV5-4	.	TRBJ2-1
TGTGCCAGCAGCCCCAGACAGGCCAGCACAGATACGCAGTATTTT	CASSPRQASTDTQYF	.	TRBV7-9	.	TRBJ2-3
TGTGCCAGCAGCGCGACAGGGGGGAGGACTGAAGCTTTCTTT	CASSATGGRTEAFF	.	TRBV7-9	TRBD1	TRBJ1-1
TGTGCCAGCTCGACCGCGACAGGGCTCGGGGAGCTGTTTTTT	CASSTATGLGELFF	few	TRBV19	TRBD1	TRBJ2-2
TGTGCCAGCAGCGTCCGAAGTCGGGCCTACGAGCAGTACTTC	CASSVRSRAYEQYF	many	TRBV5-6	.	TRBJ2-7
TGTGCCAGCAGGACTAGCGGGGGGGCAGAGACCCAGTACTTC	CASRTSGGAETQYF	.	TRBV7-2	TRBD2	TRBJ2-5